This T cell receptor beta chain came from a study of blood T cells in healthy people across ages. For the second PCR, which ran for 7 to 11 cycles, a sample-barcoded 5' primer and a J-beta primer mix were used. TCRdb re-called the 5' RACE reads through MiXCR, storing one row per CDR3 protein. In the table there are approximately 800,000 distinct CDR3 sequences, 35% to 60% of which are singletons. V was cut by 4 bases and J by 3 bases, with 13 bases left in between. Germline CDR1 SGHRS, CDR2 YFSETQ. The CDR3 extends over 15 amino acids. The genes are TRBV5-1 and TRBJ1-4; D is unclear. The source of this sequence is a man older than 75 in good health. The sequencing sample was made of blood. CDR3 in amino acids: CASSGNRAPNEKLFF. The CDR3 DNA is TGCGCCAGCAGCGGTAACCGGGCCCCTAATGAAAAACTGTTTTTT.